This is a list of T cell receptor beta chains from one sample in a study of blood T cell repertoires in COVID-19. The assay was immunoSEQ multiplex PCR, and TCRdb's table has in-frame clones only and misses some. The sample holds approximately 270,000 clones, roughly 90% seen once. The sequencing sample was made of peripheral blood. Receptor source: a man between 25 and 39 years old with acute or convalescent COVID-19. Each CDR3 is given with its conserved first and last residue. The D gene is left open where the match is weak. Expanded clones are given a class, and other clones once, few, many or no size at all.

TRBV6-5	TRBJ2-7	.	.	TGTGCCAGCAGAATCAACGACGGGTCCTACGAGCAGTACTTC	CASRINDGSYEQYF
TRBV7-3	TRBJ2-2	TRBD2	.	TGTGCCAGCAGCTTTTCGGGGGGATCCACCGGGGAGCTGTTTTTT	CASSFSGGSTGELFF
TRBV18	TRBJ1-1	.	.	TGTGCCAGCTCACCCCTATACTCCTCTGAAGCTTTCTTT	CASSPLYSSEAFF
TRBV5-1	TRBJ1-1	TRBD1	once	TGCGCCAGCAGCCTCCGGGACAGGGTTCGAAACACTGAAGCTTTCTTT	CASSLRDRVRNTEAFF
TRBV30	TRBJ2-1	TRBD2	.	TGTGCCTGGGAAACCGGGACTAACACGTACAATGAGCAGTTCTTC	CAWETGTNTYNEQFF
TRBV7-3	TRBJ2-3	.	.	TGTGCCAGCAGCTTAACCATACAGACCTATACGCAGTATTTT	CASSLTIQTYTQYF
TRBV14	TRBJ1-3	.	.	TGTGCCAGCAGCCAAGCACAGGGTCGCAACACCATATATTTT	CASSQAQGRNTIYF
TRBV4-1	TRBJ2-1	.	.	TGCGCCAGCAGCCAAGTGAGGGATGAGCAGTTCTTC	CASSQVRDEQFF
TRBV7-3	TRBJ2-2	TRBD1	.	TGTGCCAGCAGCTCGACAGGGCAGGTCGGGGAGCTGTTTTTT	CASSSTGQVGELFF
TRBV28	TRBJ2-1	TRBD2	.	TGTGCCAGCAGTGGCGTGGTAGCGGGTAAAAGAGAGCAGTTCTTC	CASSGVVAGKREQFF
TRBV9	TRBJ2-7	.	.	TGTGCCAGCAGCGTAGAATCCAGGGCTCCCTACGAGCAGTACTTC	CASSVESRAPYEQYF
TRBV9	TRBJ2-3	TRBD2	.	TGTGCCAGCAGCGTAGCACTAGCGGCCATCACAGATACGCAGTATTTT	CASSVALAAITDTQYF
TRBV30	TRBJ1-1	.	.	TGTGCCTGGAGTCCTTACGCAGGGTTGGCTGAAGCTTTCTTT	CAWSPYAGLAEAFF
TRBV19	TRBJ1-2	.	.	TGTGCCAGTAGTTTTCCGGAGAACTATGGCTACACCTTC	CASSFPENYGYTF
TRBV5-4	TRBJ1-1	TRBD1	.	TGTGCCAGCAGCCCCACAGGGGGCCAGAACACTGAAGCTTTCTTT	CASSPTGGQNTEAFF
TRBV11-2	TRBJ1-1	.	.	TGTGCCAGCAGCATCAGGGAAAACACTGAAGCTTTCTTT	CASSIRENTEAFF
TRBV14	TRBJ1-1	.	.	TGTGCCAGCAGCCCCGCGTCAGGGGTGGTGAACACTGAAGCTTTCTTT	CASSPASGVVNTEAFF
TRBV11-2	TRBJ1-2	TRBD1	.	TGTGCCAGCAGCTTGACAGGGGATGGCTACACCTTC	CASSLTGDGYTF
TRBV11-2	TRBJ1-6	TRBD1	.	TGTGCCAGCAGCTTAGAGGCCAGGGGGACGAATTCACCCCTCCACTTT	CASSLEARGTNSPLHF
TRBV5-1	TRBJ1-2	.	many	TGCGCCAGCAGCTTACAGGGAGAGGGATATGGCTACACCTTC	CASSLQGEGYGYTF
TRBV29-1	TRBJ1-3	.	.	TGCAGCGTACGGCCTAGCTCTGGAAACACCATATATTTT	CSVRPSSGNTIYF
TRBV9	TRBJ2-4	TRBD2	.	TGTGCCAGCCCGAGGGGACCGGGACTAGCGGGATCTGGGGTTGACAAAAACATTCAGTACTTC	CASPRGPGLAGSGVDKNIQYF
TRBV9	TRBJ2-7	.	.	TGTGCCAGCAGCGTAGCAGCAACGGGTGGGTACGAGCAGTACTTC	CASSVAATGGYEQYF
TRBV9	TRBJ2-1	TRBD2	.	TGTGCCAGCAGCGTAGCGGCTAGCGGAGGGGATGAGCAGTTCTTC	CASSVAASGGDEQFF
TRBV6-5	TRBJ1-2	TRBD1	.	TGTGCCAGCAGCGCACATCAGGGGGACGGCTACACCTTC	CASSAHQGDGYTF
TRBV9	TRBJ2-2	.	.	TGTGCCAGCAGCCGCCAGGCGGGGCCCACCGGGGAGCTGTTTTTT	CASSRQAGPTGELFF
TRBV28	TRBJ1-1	.	.	TGTGCCAGCAGTTTAAGGGCCCCGCCAAGGGGAGCTTTCTTT	CASSLRAPPRGAFF
TRBV19	TRBJ2-2	TRBD1	.	TGTGCCAGTAGTGAGAGACAGGGGGGCGGGGAGCTGTTTTTT	CASSERQGGGELFF
TRBV30	TRBJ2-7	TRBD2	.	TGTGCCTGGAGTGTACAGACTAGCGGTGAGCAGTACTTC	CAWSVQTSGEQYF
TRBV30	TRBJ1-1	.	.	TGTGCCTGGAGGGCGGTGAACACTGAAGCTTTCTTT	CAWRAVNTEAFF
TRBV2	TRBJ1-6	.	.	TGTGCCAGCAGTGGGGTCAGGGAAAAAGGTTCACCCCTCCACTTT	CASSGVREKGSPLHF
TRBV7-8	TRBJ2-1	.	.	TGTGCCAGCAGCTCCAAAGGGGTTAATGAGCAGTTCTTC	CASSSKGVNEQFF
TRBV19	TRBJ2-7	.	once	TGTGCCAGTAGTATTTCCCTCGCGGGTTACGAGCAGTACTTC	CASSISLAGYEQYF
TRBV5-4	TRBJ2-4	.	once	TGTGCCAGCAGCTCGGTCGGGGGTCAAAACATTCAGTACTTC	CASSSVGGQNIQYF
TRBV4-1	TRBJ2-3	TRBD2	.	TGCGCCAGCAGCCCGGAGACGAGCGGGGGGGCCCATACGCAGTATTTT	CASSPETSGGAHTQYF
TRBV4-1	TRBJ1-5	.	.	TGCGCCAGCAGCCAAGGTCCAGGCAATCAGCCCCAGCATTTT	CASSQGPGNQPQHF
TRBV5-8	TRBJ1-1	.	.	TGTGCCAGCAGCTTGTGGAGGTGGCGCCAGAACACTGAAGCTTTCTTT	CASSLWRWRQNTEAFF
TRBV12-3/TRBV12-4	TRBJ2-2	.	.	TGTGCCAGCAGTTCATACACCGGGGAGCTGTTTTTT	CASSSYTGELFF
TRBV5-1	TRBJ2-3	.	.	TGCGCCAGCAGCCAGGATTCTAACACAGATACGCAGTATTTT	CASSQDSNTDTQYF
TRBV9	TRBJ1-1	.	.	TGTGCCAGCAGCACCTGGCAGGGTAACACTGAAGCTTTCTTT	CASSTWQGNTEAFF
TRBV27	TRBJ2-1	.	.	TGTGCCAGCGCTAGGGGCTCCTACAATGAGCAGTTCTTC	CASARGSYNEQFF
TRBV5-1	TRBJ1-1	.	.	TGCGCCAGCAGCCCTCAGGTGAACACTGAAGCTTTCTTT	CASSPQVNTEAFF
TRBV6-5	TRBJ2-1	TRBD1	.	TGTGCCAGCAGCCCAGACAGGGCATTTAACGTTGAGCAGTTCTTC	CASSPDRAFNVEQFF
TRBV29-1	TRBJ2-1	TRBD2	once	TGCAGCGGCACTAGCGAGATATACAATGAGCAGTTCTTC	CSGTSEIYNEQFF
TRBV5-1	TRBJ1-1	.	.	TGCGCCAGCAGCTTGGGACAGGATAACACTGAAGCTTTCTTT	CASSLGQDNTEAFF
TRBV2	TRBJ2-1	.	.	TGTGCCAGCAGTGAAGCGCGGAGGGATGAGCAGTTCTTC	CASSEARRDEQFF
TRBV5-1	TRBJ2-2	.	.	TGCGCCAGCAAAGCGTTAAACACCGGGGAGCTGTTTTTT	CASKALNTGELFF
TRBV28	TRBJ2-1	TRBD1	.	TGTGCCAGCAGTCTACTGACAGGGTCCGAGCAGTTCTTC	CASSLLTGSEQFF
TRBV11-2	TRBJ2-1	.	.	TGTGCCAGCAGCCTAAGAGGGACACTTAACAATGAGCAGTTCTTC	CASSLRGTLNNEQFF
TRBV5-4	TRBJ2-7	.	once	TGTGCCAGCAGCCCAGCCCGAAGGGAACGGGGCGAGCAGTACTTC	CASSPARRERGEQYF
TRBV28	TRBJ2-5	TRBD2	.	TGTGCCAGCAGTGACATCCGGGAGGGTCAAGAGACCCAGTACTTC	CASSDIREGQETQYF